This passage covers 25 T cell receptor beta chains from one sample sequenced in a study of beta chain features in type 1 diabetes. Sequenced material consisted of expressed TCRB transcripts (all of the isolated RNA was reverse transcribed). Assay: immunoSEQ multiplex PCR; the TCRdb copy retains only in-frame clones and omits some. This sample carries around 710,000 clones, over 10% of them seen once, and the ten largest clones take around 0.12%. These receptors are not linked to any known antigen. The study's findings and limits: Researchers report that Type 1 diabetes patients had moderately but significantly shorter TCRB CDR3s across all four CD4+ subsets.

Sequenced sample: naive CD4+ T cells from blood. Receptors were obtained from a man aged 25 to 45 with type 1 diabetes.

The chain uses TRBV7-8 and TRBJ2-7; perhaps TRBD2 as D (6 bases). The CDR3 runs 14 residues. Germline V lookup: CDR1 SGHVS, CDR2 FQNEAQ. Trimming left V 1 base short and J 5 bases short, with 12 bases between. In nucleotides, the CDR3 is TGTGCCAGCAGCTTAGGCGGATCTAGCGACGAGCAGTACTTC. Its translation: CASSLGGSSDEQYF.

The rearrangement uses TRBV7-8 and TRBJ2-3; D not resolved. The CDR3 is 14 amino acids. The ends were cut back, 6 bases at V and 3 bases at J, with 13 bases in the middle. Per germline, CDR1 SGHVS and CDR2 FQNEAQ. The DNA for the CDR3 is TGTGCCAGCAGTAAGGTAGATCTGACAGATACGCAGTATTTT. This translates into CASSKVDLTDTQYF. Together with reference TRBV7-8 and TRBJ2-3, the CDR3 gives the full variable domain: GAGVSQSPRYKVAKRGQDVALRCDPISGHVSLFWYQQALGQGPEFLTYFQNEAQLDKSGLPSDRFFAERPEGSVSTLKIQRTQQEDSAVYLCASSKVDLTDTQYFGPGTRLTVL.

Of note for this clone: This same CDR3 is encoded by further DNA sequences in the sample. The V call is TRBV30, the J call TRBJ2-7; TRBD1 matches 8 bases. The junction had 10 bases not matched to a gene; V was cut back by 2 bases and J by 7 bases. Germline CDR1 is GTSNPN and CDR2 is SVGIG (reference sequence). The CDR3 spans 14 residues. CDR3 DNA: TGTGCCTGGAGTTTGGGGCAGGGGGCAGGAGAGCAGTACTTC. Amino acids: CAWSLGQGAGEQYF.

The chain carries TRBV12-5 and TRBJ2-1, with TRBD2 matching over 8 bases. V shed 3 bases and J 3 bases; nucleotides not matched to a gene: 4. This CDR3 is built from 15 residues. Per germline, CDR1 LGHNT and CDR2 FRNRAP. CDR3 sequence reads: CASGFLAGLYNEQFF. The DNA of the CDR3 is TGTGCTAGTGGTTTTCTAGCGGGCCTCTACAATGAGCAGTTCTTC.

J is TRBJ1-4 and V is TRBV6-1; D is possibly TRBD1 (5 bases). The CDR3 runs 14 residues. Germline lookup yields CDR1 MNHNS and CDR2 SASEGT. Trimming took off 6 bases at V and 5 bases at J, with 13 bases between the two ends. CDR3 bases: TGTGCCAGCAGCGCTGACAGAATGAATGAAAAACTGTTTTTT. Encoded protein: CASSADRMNEKLFF.

This clone was seen only a few times. The chain employs TRBV6-1 and TRBJ1-5; 7 bases align to TRBD1. The CDR3 has 18 residues. Germline CDR1 and CDR2: MNHNS and SASEGT. With V trimmed by 1 base and J by 3 bases, 12 bases remained unmatched. As DNA, the CDR3 is TGTGCCAGCAGTGAAGTGGGGGGACAGTCGGATATCAATCAGCCCCAGCATTTT. Translated, it gives CASSEVGGQSDINQPQHF.

A few counts support this clone. This rearrangement joins TRBV6-5 to TRBJ2-5; a weak D match, TRBD1 (7 bases). The CDR3 spans 14 residues. Trimming stripped 5 bases from V and 5 bases from J, with 15 bases between. Germline V gene sequence: CDR1 MNHEY, CDR2 SVGAGI. The CDR3 reads CASSQGGRYETQYF. The CDR3, as DNA: TGTGCCAGCAGTCAGGGGGGTCGTTACGAGACCCAGTACTTC.

This clone has a handful of counts. CDR3 sequence: CASSSGTGPADTQYF. In DNA form, the CDR3 reads TGTGCCAGCAGCTCAGGGACGGGCCCAGCAGATACGCAGTATTTT. The J gene is TRBJ2-3, the V gene TRBV11-3; either TRBD1 or TRBD2 may supply D (5 bases each). Trimming pared 4 bases from V and 4 bases from J, leaving 15 bases between. Germline V gene sequence: CDR1 SGHNT, CDR2 YENEEA. The CDR3 consists of 15 residues.

This clone was seen more than once but under ten times. The chain links TRBV25-1 to TRBJ2-7, with D maybe TRBD1 (6 bases). CDR1 is MGHDK and CDR2 is SYGVNS in the germline V gene. The CDR3 spans 14 residues. V lost 3 bases and J lost 6, with 15 bases in between. CDR3 sequence: CASSDSTGSSEQYF. The CDR3 region has the DNA TGTGCCAGCAGTGACTCCACAGGGTCCAGCGAGCAGTACTTC.

The genes are TRBV6-5 and TRBJ1-2; 7 bases fit TRBD1. J gave up 8 bases and V 6 bases, and 6 bases lay outside the gene matches. CDR1 and CDR2 from the germline V gene are MNHEY and SVGAGI. The CDR3 extends over 12 amino acids. The CDR3 nucleotides read TGTGCCAGCAGACAGCAGGGGGGCGGCTACACCTTC. This codes for CASRQQGGGYTF.

The chain joins TRBV15 to TRBJ1-5, with 9 bases that match TRBD1. The CDR3 sequence is 15 residues long. In germline, CDR1 is LNHNV, CDR2 YYDKDF (reference sequence). V shed 5 bases and J 2 bases; nucleotides not matched to a gene: 4. In DNA form, the CDR3 reads TGTGCCACCAGCTTTGACAGGGGGGGCAATCAGCCCCAGCATTTT. Protein product: CATSFDRGGNQPQHF.

The J gene is TRBJ1-5, the V gene TRBV19; 8 nucleotides line up with TRBD1. Looked up from germline, CDR1 is LNHDA and CDR2 is SQIVND (reference sequence). There are 15 residues in the CDR3. V dropped 4 bases and J dropped 4; count of bases not matched to a gene: 6. DNA for the CDR3: TGTGCCAGTAGTACGGACAGGGCCCCGAATCAGCCCCAGCATTTT. It yields the protein CASSTDRAPNQPQHF.

In this sample, this clone turned up a few times. The rearrangement joins TRBV7-9 to TRBJ1-4; no firm D call. V was trimmed by 4 bases and J by 2 bases, leaving 8 bases between them. CDR3 length: 14 amino acids. Germline-derived CDR1 and CDR2 are SEHNR and FQNEAQ (reference sequence). CDR3 DNA: TGTGCCAGCAGCTCTAGGGCGACTAATGAAAAACTGTTTTTT. Protein product: CASSSRATNEKLFF.

This clone was counted a few times. The chain joins TRBV6-1 to TRBJ1-1, with a weak D call TRBD1 (6 bases). The CDR3 consists of 13 residues. The V end was cut by 10 bases, the J end by 1 base, with 13 bases between. The germline V gene has CDR1 MNHNS and CDR2 SASEGT. Written as DNA, the CDR3 is TGTGCCACCTACAGGGATCAGAACACTGAAGCTTTCTTT. This encodes CATYRDQNTEAFF.

This clone was counted only a few times. The chain employs TRBV4-3 and TRBJ2-7; perhaps D is TRBD1 or TRBD2 (6 bases each). V lost 0 bases to trimming and J lost 4 bases, with 16 bases between them. CDR1 is LGHNA, CDR2 YSLEER, per germline. CDR3 length: 16 amino acids. DNA of the CDR3: TGCGCCAGCAGCCAAGAGTTGACGGGGGCTAGATACGAGCAGTACTTC. It translates to CASSQELTGARYEQYF.

There are a few counts of this clone. This rearrangement joins TRBV7-2 to TRBJ2-3; 11 positions agree with TRBD2. V gave up 3 bases and J gave up 2 bases; unmatched junction bases: 7. The length of the CDR3 is 17 residues. The germline gives CDR1 SGHTA, CDR2 FQGNSA. The CDR3 coding sequence is TGTGCCAGCAGCTTTGTAGTACTAGCGGGGGCCACAGATACGCAGTATTTT. Its protein is CASSFVVLAGATDTQYF.

V is TRBV7-2 and J is TRBJ1-2; no clear D. Trimming took off 6 bases at V and 9 bases at J, with 17 bases between the two ends. CDR3 length equals 13 residues. Germline assignment: CDR1 SGHTA and CDR2 FQGNSA. This chain's CDR3 is CASSIPGRTSYTF. In DNA form, the CDR3 reads TGTGCCAGCAGTATCCCGGGCAGAACGAGCTACACCTTC.

This CDR3 reads CASSLGLAGSKETQYF. Here the CDR3 DNA reads TGTGCCAGCAGTCTTGGACTAGCGGGGAGTAAAGAGACCCAGTACTTC. The V call is TRBV4-2, the J call TRBJ2-5; 12 positions agree with TRBD2. CDR1 and CDR2 (germline): LGHNA, YNFKEQ. The CDR3 length is 16 residues. V dropped 6 bases and J dropped 3; count of bases not matched to a gene: 8.

The chain carries TRBV14 and TRBJ1-1; D call uncertain. Germline assignment: CDR1 SGHDN and CDR2 FVKESK. Trimming pared 0 bases from V and 5 bases from J, leaving 16 bases between. The CDR3 runs to 16 residues. CDR3: CASSQDLPRYSTEAFF. The CDR3 region has the DNA TGTGCCAGCAGCCAAGATTTGCCGAGGTACTCAACTGAAGCTTTCTTT.

This clone turned up a few times. The rearrangement links TRBV7-6 to TRBJ1-6; D gene uncertain. Trimming removed 3 bases at V and 7 bases at J, with 10 bases between. This CDR3 has 14 residues. CDR1 is SGHVS, CDR2 FNYEAQ, per germline. The DNA of the CDR3 is TGTGCCAGCAGCTTGGCCATAGGGAATTCACCCCTCCACTTT. Its translation: CASSLAIGNSPLHF.

V is TRBV25-1 and J is TRBJ2-7; D gene uncertain. CDR3 length equals 13 residues. Germline-derived CDR1 and CDR2 are MGHDK and SYGVNS. V was cut by 4 bases and J by 0 bases, with 7 bases left in between. CDR3 DNA: TGTGCCAGCAGTGCTAGGAACTCCTACGAGCAGTACTTC. It is translated as CASSARNSYEQYF.

With respect to this clone: Other DNA sequences in the same sample also yield this CDR3. The gene calls are TRBV7-2 and TRBJ2-3; no clear D. CDR3 size: 12 residues. Germline-derived CDR1 and CDR2 are SGHTA and FQGNSA. Trimming left V 2 bases short and J 6 bases short, with 6 bases between. CDR3 sequence (DNA): TGTGCCAGCAGCTTATACGAGGATACGCAGTATTTT. Translated, it gives CASSLYEDTQYF. Looking up the rest from reference TRBV7-2 and TRBJ2-3 gives the full variable domain: GAGVSQSPSNKVTEKGKDVELRCDPISGHTALYWYRQSLGQGLEFLIYFQGNSAPDKSGLPSDRFSAERTGGSVSTLTIQRTQQEDSAVYLCASSLYEDTQYFGPGTRLTVL.

The chain links TRBV5-1 to TRBJ1-2, with 7 bases fitting TRBD1. CDR1 is SGHRS and CDR2 is YFSETQ in the germline V gene. This CDR3 has 15 residues. J was trimmed by 0 bases and V by 1 base; bases with no gene match: 3. The DNA of the CDR3 is TGCGCCAGCAGCTTGCAGGGGACAGCTAACTATGGCTACACCTTC. Encoded protein: CASSLQGTANYGYTF.

Here the CDR3 reads CASSLAAVSYNEQFF. The DNA of the CDR3 is TGTGCCAGCAGCTTAGCTGCCGTTTCCTACAATGAGCAGTTCTTC. The chain carries TRBV11-1 and TRBJ2-1, with D unclear. Deletions cut 0 bases from V and 1 base from J, with 7 bases between. The CDR3 loop spans 15 amino acids. CDR1 SGHAT and CDR2 FQDESV come from the germline V gene (reference sequence).

This chain links TRBV10-2 with TRBJ2-7; 8 bases match TRBD1. The CDR3 length is 19 residues. Germline assignment: CDR1 WSHSY and CDR2 SAAADI. The J segment lost 0 bases and the V segment lost 2 bases, leaving 15 bases of the junction unmatched. The CDR3: CASSEPRQGRAPSSYEQYF. CDR3 DNA sequence: TGCGCCAGCAGTGAGCCTAGACAGGGGCGGGCCCCAAGCTCCTACGAGCAGTACTTC.